The clone carrying this T cell receptor (beta chain) came up a few times. This entry belongs to a study of T-cell reconstitution after alpha-beta-depleted transplantation in children. Looked up from germline, CDR1 is MNHNY and CDR2 is SVGAGI (reference sequence). The ends lost 9 bases at V and 2 bases at J; junction bases unmatched: 4. The CDR3 totals 13 residues. Molecular barcoding with unique molecular identifiers was used for the TCRbeta library. A single record per CDR3 protein comes from TCRdb applying MiXCR to the PCR reads. The profile shows around 600,000 distinct CDR3 sequences, roughly 23% of them singletons.

The sequenced sample was PBMCs, mostly from graft donor cells, obtained 360 days after TCRalphabeta/CD19-depleted stem cell transplant. This TCR was sampled from a boy younger than two who had a stem cell transplant for acute myeloid leukemia, so the T cells may come from the graft donor. J is TRBJ2-7 and V is TRBV6-6; 10 bases line up with TRBD1. CDR3 sequence (DNA): TGTGCCAGTCTCGGGACAGGGGCCTACGAGCAGTACTTC. Amino acid sequence: CASLGTGAYEQYF.